One and the same sample provided the 18 T cell receptor beta chains below, sequenced in a study of blood T cell repertoires in COVID-19. Clones were read by immunoSEQ multiplex PCR, and TCRdb kept only the in-frame ones, dropping some. Of approximately 310,000 clones in the sample, roughly 85% are singletons; the top ten hold roughly 2%. The sequenced sample was PBMCs or T cells enriched from blood (not recorded which). The receptors stem from a man aged 25 to 40 who had recovered from COVID-19.

The CDR3 DNA follows: TGTGCCAGCAGTATTAGCGGGGGGGCACTGGATACGCAGTATTTT. Protein sequence: CASSISGGALDTQYF. The chain employs TRBV6-5 and TRBJ2-3; 11 positions match TRBD2. CDR3 length: 15 amino acids. With 5 bases clipped from V and 6 bases from J, the junction kept 7 bases outside the gene matches. The germline V gene encodes CDR1 MNHEY and CDR2 SVGAGI.

The chain couples TRBV9 to TRBJ1-2; D gene ambiguous. Per the germline V gene, CDR1 is SGDLS and CDR2 is YYNGEE. CDR3 length: 13 residues. Between the trimmed V and J ends, which lost 0 bases and 5 bases, there was a span of 8 bases. CDR3: CASSVGQDYGYTF. As DNA, the CDR3 is TGTGCCAGCAGCGTAGGCCAGGATTATGGCTACACCTTC.

The chain carries TRBV12-3 or TRBV12-4 and TRBJ1-1; D gene ambiguous. The CDR3 sequence is 13 residues long. Trimming pared 5 bases from V and 4 bases from J, leaving 11 bases between. CDR3 sequence (DNA): TGTGCCAGCAGTCATGGAGGCACCACTGAAGCTTTCTTT. This sequence encodes CASSHGGTTEAFF.

In nucleotides, the CDR3 is TGTGCCAGCAGTTTATACGAGCAGTACTTC. This encodes CASSLYEQYF. The V call is TRBV6-4, the J call TRBJ2-7; D is uncertain. Per the germline V gene, CDR1 is MRHNA and CDR2 is SNTAGT. Trimming cost V 5 bases and J 4 bases, with 3 bases left between them. The CDR3 totals 10 residues.

The count of this clone is one. This chain joins TRBV7-8 and TRBJ1-5; TRBD1 matches 8 bases. Germline CDR1 SGHVS, CDR2 FQNEAQ. This CDR3 region has 15 residues. V dropped 3 bases and J dropped 3; count of bases not matched to a gene: 4. This chain's CDR3 is CASSFGQGINQPQHF. For the CDR3, the DNA is TGTGCCAGCAGCTTCGGACAGGGAATCAATCAGCCCCAGCATTTT.

The gene calls are TRBV12-3 or TRBV12-4 and TRBJ1-1; D unclear. This CDR3 spans 13 amino acids. Trimming left V 6 bases short and J 0 bases short, with 8 bases between. The CDR3, as DNA: TGTGCCAGCAGATTGTCCATGAACACTGAAGCTTTCTTT. Its translation is CASRLSMNTEAFF.

The rearrangement links TRBV5-4 to TRBJ2-7; TRBD1 agrees at 8 bases. There are 14 residues in the CDR3. V was pared by 3 bases and J by 7 bases, with 9 bases of the junction left unmatched. Germline loops: CDR1 SGHNT, CDR2 YYREEE (reference sequence). This CDR3 is CASSSDRTGREQYF. As DNA, the CDR3 is TGTGCCAGCAGCTCTGATCGGACAGGGAGGGAGCAGTACTTC.

This rearrangement joins TRBV4-1 to TRBJ1-6; D gene ambiguous. The CDR3 has 14 residues. The ends were cut back, 3 bases at V and 13 bases at J, with 16 bases in the middle. From germline, CDR1 is MGHRA and CDR2 YSYEKL. CDR3 DNA: TGCGCCAGCAGCCAGGAACGCCAGCGACCGCCCCTCCACTTT. Translating gives CASSQERQRPPLHF.

The genes are TRBV6-2 or TRBV6-3 and TRBJ1-1; the match to TRBD1 covers 7 bases. The CDR3 is 16 residues long. Germline-derived CDR1 and CDR2 are MNHEY and SVGEGT. With V trimmed by 2 bases and J by 5 bases, 11 bases remained unmatched. The CDR3 nucleotides are TGTGCCAGCAGTTACCCACCGGGGACAGTGGGGACTGAAGCTTTCTTT. Translated: CASSYPPGTVGTEAFF.

The chain uses TRBV3-1 (or the pseudogene TRBV3-2) and TRBJ2-1, with 9 bases matching TRBD1. This CDR3 spans 15 amino acids. Germline V gene data show CDR1 as LGHDT and CDR2 as YNNKEL (reference sequence). Trimming at V came to 4 bases and at J to 7 bases, leaving 8 bases not matched to a gene. The CDR3 DNA reads as TGTGCCAGCAGCCGTTCCGGGACAGGGCCAAATGAGCAGTTCTTC. Its protein is CASSRSGTGPNEQFF.

DNA of the CDR3: TGCAGTGCTAGTGGGCTGCGGGGCGGGGTGGACACTGAAGCTTTCTTT. Translation gives CSASGLRGGVDTEAFF. The genes are TRBV20-1 and TRBJ1-1; tentative D call: TRBD1 (5 bases). The germline V gene encodes CDR1 DFQATT and CDR2 SNEGSKA (reference sequence). The germline V and J ends were trimmed by 3 bases and 3 bases, with 20 bases remaining between them. The CDR3 covers 16 residues.

This chain connects TRBV30 to TRBJ1-2; TRBD1 might be the D (6 bases). Germline V gene sequence: CDR1 GTSNPN, CDR2 SVGIG (reference sequence). The V end was cut by 1 base, the J end by 4 bases, with 16 bases between. This CDR3 has 15 amino acids. The CDR3 coding sequence is TGTGCCTGGAGTGGTACTTGGACAGCCTCCTATGGCTACACCTTC. Amino acids: CAWSGTWTASYGYTF. Complete variable domain (other parts from reference TRBV30 and TRBJ1-2): SQTIHQWPATLVQPVGSPLSLECTVEGTSNPNLYWYRQAAGRGLQLLFYSVGIGQISSEVPQNLSASRPQDRQFILSSKKLLLSDSGFYLCAWSGTWTASYGYTFGSGTRLTVV.

The chain combines TRBV6-5 with TRBJ2-7, with 8 bases aligning to TRBD1. This CDR3 contains 14 residues. J was trimmed by 6 bases and V by 5 bases; bases with no gene match: 9. The germline gives CDR1 MNHEY, CDR2 SVGAGI. The CDR3 reads CASSRGGQGGEQYF. CDR3 bases: TGTGCCAGCAGTAGGGGTGGACAGGGAGGCGAGCAGTACTTC.

The chain joins TRBV2 to TRBJ1-4, with TRBD1 as a possible D gene (6 bases). Germline values: CDR1 SNHLY, CDR2 FYNNEI. The V gene lost 3 bases and the J gene lost 8 bases, with 16 bases spanning the gap. This CDR3 spans 15 amino acids. CDR3 bases: TGTGCCAGCAGTGAGTTAAGGGGGTTGGCGGAAAAACTGTTTTTT. Encoded protein: CASSELRGLAEKLFF. The variable domain in full, completed from reference TRBV2 and TRBJ1-4, reads EPEVTQTPSHQVTQMGQEVILRCVPISNHLYFYWYRQILGQKVEFLVSFYNNEISEKSEIFDDQFSVERPDGSNFTLKIRSTKLEDSAMYFCASSELRGLAEKLFFGSGTQLSVL.

The chain links TRBV18 to TRBJ1-2; D ambiguous. The V end lost 3 bases, the J end lost 2 bases, and 13 bases lay between the germline ends. This CDR3 spans 15 amino acids. The germline CDR1 and CDR2 sequences are KGHSH and LQKENI. The CDR3 nucleotides are TGTGCCAGCTCACCCGACATACGCACCAACTATGGCTACACCTTC. This translates into CASSPDIRTNYGYTF. Full variable domain (outside the CDR3, taken from reference TRBV18 and TRBJ1-2): NAGVMQNPRHLVRRRGQEARLRCSPMKGHSHVYWYRQLPEEGLKFMVYLQKENIIDESGMPKERFSAEFPKEGPSILRIQQVVRGDSAAYFCASSPDIRTNYGYTFGSGTRLTVV.

V and J are TRBV20-1 and TRBJ2-7; D is ambiguous. Per germline, CDR1 DFQATT and CDR2 SNEGSKA (reference sequence). The CDR3 extends over 11 amino acids. The ends were cut back, 1 base at V and 4 bases at J, with 5 bases in the middle. The CDR3 here is CSARGPYEQYF. In nucleotides, the CDR3 is TGCAGTGCTAGAGGGCCTTACGAGCAGTACTTC.

The chain has TRBV7-8 and TRBJ2-7, with D maybe TRBD1 (6 bases). Trimming left V 3 bases short and J 6 bases short, with 9 bases between. Per the germline V gene, CDR1 is SGHVS and CDR2 is FQNEAQ. This CDR3 comprises 12 residues. In DNA, the CDR3 is TGTGCCAGCAGCTTCCGGGACACCGAGCAGTACTTC. It specifies CASSFRDTEQYF. Full variable domain (missing parts from reference TRBV7-8 and TRBJ2-7): GAGVSQSPRYKVAKRGQDVALRCDPISGHVSLFWYQQALGQGPEFLTYFQNEAQLDKSGLPSDRFFAERPEGSVSTLKIQRTQQEDSAVYLCASSFRDTEQYFGPGTRLTVT.

The rearrangement joins TRBV27 to TRBJ1-4; D is ambiguous. V shed 5 bases and J shed 1 base, with 11 bases lying between them. Germline loops: CDR1 MNHEY, CDR2 SMNVEV (reference sequence). The CDR3 sequence is 15 residues long. The CDR3 here is CASSLQLLTNEKLFF. CDR3 nucleotide sequence: TGTGCCAGCAGTCTACAGCTACTAACTAATGAAAAACTGTTTTTT. The full variable domain, its missing parts supplied by reference TRBV27 and TRBJ1-4, is EAQVTQNPRYLITVTGKKLTVTCSQNMNHEYMSWYRQDPGLGLRQIYYSMNVEVTDKGDVPEGYKVSRKEKRNFPLILESPSPNQTSLYFCASSLQLLTNEKLFFGSGTQLSVL.